The 27 T cell receptor beta chains below all came from one sample that was sequenced in a study of blood T cell repertoires in COVID-19. Produced via immunoSEQ multiplex PCR; TCRdb's table is partial and in-frame only. The repertoire includes roughly 150,000 clones, 80% of them detected once, and 0.5% to 0.65% sits in the top ten. Sequencing was carried out using peripheral blood. The receptors were gathered from a man between 60 and 75 years old with acute or convalescent COVID-19.

The rearrangement links TRBV4-2 to TRBJ2-3; D is unclear. V gave up 4 bases and J gave up 6 bases, with 11 bases separating them. The CDR3 loop spans 13 amino acids. Germline CDR1 and CDR2: LGHNA and YNFKEQ. The CDR3, as DNA: TGTGCCAGCAGCCGTTATCAGGCTGATACGCAGTATTTT. Amino acid sequence: CASSRYQADTQYF.

The genes are TRBV6-5 and TRBJ1-2; TRBD1 matches at 8 bases. Germline trimming cut 6 bases from V and 5 bases from J; bases unmatched to any gene: 8. Germline CDR1 is MNHEY and CDR2 is SVGAGI. This CDR3 is built from 14 residues. The CDR3 nucleotides are TGTGCCAGCAGCTCCCCCGGGACAGGATATGGCTACACCTTC. It codes for CASSSPGTGYGYTF.

The V and J genes are TRBV4-2 and TRBJ2-2; D gene ambiguous. The CDR3 runs 16 residues. Looked up from germline, CDR1 is LGHNA and CDR2 is YNFKEQ. V lost 0 bases, J lost 1 base, and 9 bases lay in between. The CDR3 nucleotides are TGTGCCAGCAGCCAAGAATTTGGCTGGAACACCGGGGAGCTGTTTTTT. This translates into CASSQEFGWNTGELFF.

In its sample, this clone was seen once. This chain links TRBV5-1 with TRBJ2-3; TRBD2 agrees at 11 bases. The CDR3 extends over 16 amino acids. Trimming took 5 bases from V and 2 from J; bases not matched to a gene: 7. Germline CDR1 reads SGHRS; CDR2 reads YFSETQ. The CDR3 protein is CASRPGTSGATDTQYF. The CDR3 DNA reads as TGCGCCAGCAGACCCGGGACTAGCGGAGCCACAGATACGCAGTATTTT. The whole variable domain, remainder taken from reference TRBV5-1 and TRBJ2-3, is KAGVTQTPRYLIKTRGQQVTLSCSPISGHRSVSWYQQTPGQGLQFLFEYFSETQRNKGNFPGRFSGRQFSNSRSEMNVSTLELGDSALYLCASRPGTSGATDTQYFGPGTRLTVL.

J is TRBJ2-1 and V is TRBV7-3, with 8 nucleotides matching TRBD2. The germline V gene has CDR1 SGHTA and CDR2 FQGTGA. CDR3 length equals 16 residues. V gave up 2 bases and J gave up 7 bases; unmatched junction bases: 10. The CDR3 here is CASSLDSGGGWNEQFF. As DNA, the CDR3 is TGTGCCAGCAGCTTAGATTCCGGCGGGGGGTGGAATGAGCAGTTCTTC.

The chain couples TRBV28 to TRBJ1-2; TRBD1 matches at 8 bases. The CDR3 loop spans 16 amino acids. With V trimmed by 2 bases and J by 4 bases, 9 bases remained unmatched. Per germline, CDR1 MDHEN and CDR2 SYDVKM. CDR3 loop: CASSLGPDRVSYGYTF. The CDR3 region has the DNA TGTGCCAGCAGTTTAGGCCCGGACAGGGTGAGCTATGGCTACACCTTC.

This chain links TRBV9 with TRBJ2-1; 12 positions match TRBD2. The CDR3 sequence is 16 residues long. With 0 bases clipped from V and 2 bases from J, the junction kept 0 bases outside the gene matches. Germline V lookup: CDR1 SGDLS, CDR2 YYNGEE. The CDR3 reads CASSVASGGAYNEQFF. The CDR3 DNA follows: TGTGCCAGCAGCGTAGCTAGCGGGGGGGCCTACAATGAGCAGTTCTTC.

The rearrangement links TRBV5-8 to TRBJ2-1; weak D call: TRBD2 (6 bases). Trimming pared 5 bases from V and 5 bases from J, leaving 20 bases between. Germline V gives CDR1 SGHTS, CDR2 YDEGEE. The CDR3 covers 16 residues. CDR3 sequence reads: CASSNSGWRENNEQFF. The CDR3 DNA reads as TGTGCCAGCAGTAATAGCGGTTGGAGAGAGAACAATGAGCAGTTCTTC.

The chain employs TRBV4-3 and TRBJ2-5; possible D gene TRBD2, 5 bases. The CDR3 has 17 amino acids. CDR1 LGHNA and CDR2 YSLEER come from the germline V gene. Trimming removed 0 bases from V and 4 bases from J, with 18 bases in between. CDR3 coding DNA: TGCGCCAGCAGCCAAGAAAGAGGCGGGTATACCGGAGAGACCCAGTACTTC. Translation gives CASSQERGGYTGETQYF.

The CDR3: CASSPLAGINTGELFF. CDR3 in DNA: TGTGCCAGCTCACCTCTGGCAGGGATCAACACCGGGGAGCTGTTTTTT. This chain connects TRBV18 to TRBJ2-2, with D possibly matching TRBD1 (5 bases). Trimming took off 3 bases at V and 2 bases at J, with 13 bases between the two ends. Germline V gene data show CDR1 as KGHSH and CDR2 as LQKENI. The CDR3 is made up of 16 amino acids.

This clone has just a few counts. The chain combines TRBV19 with TRBJ1-5; 8 bases agree with TRBD1. Germline-derived CDR1 and CDR2 are LNHDA and SQIVND (reference sequence). The CDR3 extends over 19 amino acids. V lost 4 bases and J lost 2; bases outside the gene matches: 16. The CDR3 DNA reads as TGTGCCAGTAGTAGCCCCCCCGGGACAGGCTCCGTGGGCAATCAGCCCCAGCATTTT. This codes for CASSSPPGTGSVGNQPQHF.

The chain employs TRBV10-3 and TRBJ1-5, with 8 bases identical to TRBD1. Per the germline V gene, CDR1 is ENHRY and CDR2 is SYGVKD. V lost 0 bases, J lost 2 bases, and 12 bases stayed unmatched. The CDR3 spans 19 residues. As DNA, the CDR3 is TGTGCCATCAGTGAGTCCAGGACAGGGCTACGTGAAGGCAATCAGCCCCAGCATTTT. Encoded protein: CAISESRTGLREGNQPQHF.

The V and J genes are TRBV6-5 and TRBJ2-7, with D possibly being TRBD2 (5 bases). This CDR3 has 12 residues. The V and J ends lost 6 bases and 6 bases respectively, with 12 bases between them. In germline, CDR1 is MNHEY, CDR2 SVGAGI. The CDR3 region has the DNA TGTGCCAGCAGAGCCTCAGGAGGCGAGCAGTACTTC. Its protein product is CASRASGGEQYF.

The gene calls are TRBV7-2 and TRBJ1-3; possible D gene TRBD1, 5 bases. V was cut by 0 bases and J by 0 bases, with 9 bases left in between. Germline CDR1 is SGHTA and CDR2 is FQGNSA. This CDR3 is built from 16 residues. The CDR3 spells CASSLAGGASGNTIYF. The CDR3 DNA follows: TGTGCCAGCAGCTTAGCGGGGGGTGCCTCTGGAAACACCATATATTTT.

V is TRBV27 and J is TRBJ1-2, with TRBD1 matching over 8 bases. The germline gives CDR1 MNHEY, CDR2 SMNVEV (reference sequence). This CDR3 spans 13 amino acids. The V segment lost 3 bases and the J segment 8 bases; nucleotides outside the gene matches: 5. The CDR3 sequence is CASSFQGAFGYTF. The CDR3 bases are TGTGCCAGCAGTTTCCAGGGGGCGTTCGGCTACACCTTC.

The CDR3 DNA sequence: TGTGCCATCACCACTGGGACTAGCGGGTTCGCAAAGGAGGGCGGGGAGCTGTTTTTT. The encoded protein is CAITTGTSGFAKEGGELFF. The V gene is TRBV10-3, the J gene TRBJ2-2; 12 bases line up with TRBD2. With V trimmed by 7 bases and J by 7 bases, 19 bases remained unmatched. The CDR3 is 19 amino acids. From germline, CDR1 is ENHRY and CDR2 SYGVKD.

The chain combines TRBV6-5 with TRBJ2-3; tentative D call: TRBD2 (7 bases). Trimming removed 8 bases from V and 1 base from J, with 16 bases in between. Germline values: CDR1 MNHEY, CDR2 SVGAGI. CDR3 length equals 15 residues. The CDR3 loop reads CASRDRGAGTDTQYF. CDR3 nucleotides: TGTGCCAGCCGCGATCGGGGGGCCGGCACAGATACGCAGTATTTT.

The CDR3 DNA is TGTGCCAGCAGCTCGGGACAATCCAGCATCTCTGGAAACACCATATATTTT. Residues: CASSSGQSSISGNTIYF. The J gene is TRBJ1-3, the V gene TRBV7-8, with D perhaps matching TRBD1 (6 bases). The V gene's germline CDR1 is SGHVS and CDR2 FQNEAQ. V was cut by 4 bases and J by 0 bases, with 16 bases left in between. This CDR3 region has 17 residues.

The rearrangement uses TRBV7-9 and TRBJ2-5; perhaps TRBD2 as D (6 bases). The CDR3 spans 15 residues. Trimming removed 0 bases from V and 5 bases from J, with 13 bases in between. CDR1 and CDR2 (germline): SEHNR, FQNEAQ (reference sequence). Here the CDR3 DNA reads TGTGCCAGCAGCTTAGCGCGTATAGGGAGGGAGACCCAGTACTTC. It is translated as CASSLARIGRETQYF.

The rearrangement joins TRBV10-3 to TRBJ1-1, with 9 bases lining up with TRBD1. Per germline, CDR1 ENHRY and CDR2 SYGVKD. Losses at the gene ends were 2 bases for V and 5 bases for J; bases not matched to a gene: 9. CDR3 length: 16 residues. CDR3 region: CAISEGEGTGRTEAFF. CDR3 sequence (DNA): TGTGCCATCAGTGAGGGTGAAGGGACAGGGCGTACTGAAGCTTTCTTT.

The V call is TRBV19, the J call TRBJ2-1; 7 nucleotides line up with TRBD1. The length of the CDR3 is 15 residues. J was trimmed by 7 bases and V by 5 bases; bases with no gene match: 11. CDR1 is LNHDA and CDR2 is SQIVND in the germline V gene (reference sequence). The CDR3 loop reads CASSPRQGANNEQFF. CDR3 DNA sequence: TGTGCCAGTAGTCCCCGACAGGGCGCGAATAATGAGCAGTTCTTC.

This clone was seen just once. The V and J genes are TRBV4-3 and TRBJ1-1, with TRBD1 matching 7 bases. Trimming took 0 bases from V and 7 from J; bases not matched to a gene: 8. The CDR3 totals 15 residues. Germline-derived CDR1 and CDR2 are LGHNA and YSLEER. The CDR3 DNA is TGCGCCAGCAGCCAAGAACAGACAGGGTACGATGAAGCTTTCTTT. It is translated as CASSQEQTGYDEAFF.

J is TRBJ1-2 and V is TRBV24-1; TRBD1 might be the D (5 bases). With 7 bases removed from V and 4 bases from J, the gap between germline ends came to 15 bases. The CDR3 has 14 residues. Germline assignment: CDR1 KGHDR and CDR2 SFDVKD. The CDR3 loop is CATSPQGGGYGYTF. The CDR3 nucleotides are TGTGCCACCAGCCCGCAGGGTGGCGGCTATGGCTACACCTTC.

V and J are TRBV6-1 and TRBJ2-3; the match to TRBD1 covers 10 bases. The CDR3 runs to 17 residues. With 4 bases clipped from V and 6 bases from J, the junction kept 13 bases outside the gene matches. Germline V gene lookup returns CDR1 MNHNS and CDR2 SASEGT. The CDR3 DNA is TGTGCCAGCAGTGGTACCTCCGGGACAGGGGATTTCGATACGCAGTATTTT. Protein: CASSGTSGTGDFDTQYF.

The gene calls are TRBV6-6 and TRBJ1-3; possibly TRBD1 for D (6 bases). The CDR3 has 14 amino acids. The V gene lost 4 bases and the J gene lost 2 bases, with 9 bases spanning the gap. CDR1 is MNHNY, CDR2 SVGAGI, per germline (reference sequence). CDR3 in amino acids: CASSSNRAGNTIYF. For the CDR3, the DNA is TGTGCCAGCAGTTCCAACAGGGCTGGAAACACCATATATTTT.

The J gene is TRBJ1-1, the V gene TRBV18, with 7 positions matching TRBD1. With 6 bases clipped from V and 1 base from J, the junction kept 8 bases outside the gene matches. Per the germline V gene, CDR1 is KGHSH and CDR2 is LQKENI. This CDR3 is 15 amino acids long. The CDR3: CASSLQGVRNTEAFF. Here the CDR3 DNA reads TGTGCCAGCTCCCTCCAGGGGGTGAGGAACACTGAAGCTTTCTTT.

Regarding this clone: Distinct nucleotide sequences in the sample also encode this CDR3. V and J are TRBV5-5 and TRBJ2-5, with 11 positions matching TRBD2. Germline assignment: CDR1 SGHKS and CDR2 YYEKEE (reference sequence). The CDR3 has 16 amino acids. Losses at the gene ends were 0 bases for V and 2 bases for J; bases not matched to a gene: 3. The CDR3 loop is CASSLGLAGGQETQYF. The DNA of the CDR3 is TGTGCCAGCAGCTTGGGGCTAGCGGGAGGTCAAGAGACCCAGTACTTC.